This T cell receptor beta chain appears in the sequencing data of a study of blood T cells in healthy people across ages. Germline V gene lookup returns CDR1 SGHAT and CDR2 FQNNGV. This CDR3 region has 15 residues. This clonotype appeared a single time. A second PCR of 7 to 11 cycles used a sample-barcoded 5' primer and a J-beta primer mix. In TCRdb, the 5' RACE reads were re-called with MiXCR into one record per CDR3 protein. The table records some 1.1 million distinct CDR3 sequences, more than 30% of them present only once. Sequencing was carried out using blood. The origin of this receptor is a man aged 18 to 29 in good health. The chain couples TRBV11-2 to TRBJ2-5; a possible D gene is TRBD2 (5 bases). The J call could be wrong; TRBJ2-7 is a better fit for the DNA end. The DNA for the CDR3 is TGTGCCAGCAGCCCAGTTAGAGGCAAGAGGGACGAGCAGTACTTC. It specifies CASSPVRGKRDEQYF.